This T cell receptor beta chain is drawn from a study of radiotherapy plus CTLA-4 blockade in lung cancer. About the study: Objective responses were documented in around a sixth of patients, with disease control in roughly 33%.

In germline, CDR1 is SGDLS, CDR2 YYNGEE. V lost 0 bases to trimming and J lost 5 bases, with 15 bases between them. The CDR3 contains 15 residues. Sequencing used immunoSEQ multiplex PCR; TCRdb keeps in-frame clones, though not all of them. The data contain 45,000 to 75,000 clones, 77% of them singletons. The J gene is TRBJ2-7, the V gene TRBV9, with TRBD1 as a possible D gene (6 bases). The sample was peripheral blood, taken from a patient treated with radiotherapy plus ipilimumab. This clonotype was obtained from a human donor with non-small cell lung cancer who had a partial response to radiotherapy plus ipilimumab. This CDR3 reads CASSVAGRGINEQYF. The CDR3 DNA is TGTGCCAGCAGCGTAGCTGGCAGGGGTATCAACGAGCAGTACTTC.